This note documents a single T cell receptor (beta chain) sequence. The target antigen is unknown. Produced via immunoSEQ multiplex PCR; TCRdb's table is partial and in-frame only. Counted here are over 90,000 clones, over 70% occurring once; the ten biggest clones make up 17%. This entry comes from a study of Ad26.COV2.S vaccination and SARS-CoV-2 variants. The study, taken as a whole, reports: Spike-specific TCR breadth in vaccine recipients exceeded that seen in placebo recipients. Total responses of T cells may have been underestimated by the analyses of TCR breadth and depth. Post-vaccination spike-specific CD8+ and CD4+ T cell responses reportedly had substantial breadth.

With 5 bases clipped from V and 10 bases from J, the junction kept 10 bases outside the gene matches. Germline CDR1 and CDR2: MDHEN and SYDVKM. CDR3 length equals 16 residues. This receptor was obtained from a human donor who had recovered from COVID-19. The rearrangement uses TRBV28 and TRBJ2-5; 16 bases line up with TRBD2. The specimen comprised peripheral blood, sampled after recovery from COVID-19. The CDR3 DNA reads as TGTGCCAGCAGTCCTATGGGACTAGCGGGGGGGCGGGGCCAGTACTTC. Translation gives CASSPMGLAGGRGQYF. The full variable domain, rest sourced from reference TRBV28 and TRBJ2-5, is DVKVTQSSRYLVKRTGEKVFLECVQDMDHENMFWYRQDPGLGLRLIYFSYDVKMKEKGDIPEGYSVSREKKERFSLILESASTNQTSMYLCASSPMGLAGGRGQYFGPGTRLLVL.